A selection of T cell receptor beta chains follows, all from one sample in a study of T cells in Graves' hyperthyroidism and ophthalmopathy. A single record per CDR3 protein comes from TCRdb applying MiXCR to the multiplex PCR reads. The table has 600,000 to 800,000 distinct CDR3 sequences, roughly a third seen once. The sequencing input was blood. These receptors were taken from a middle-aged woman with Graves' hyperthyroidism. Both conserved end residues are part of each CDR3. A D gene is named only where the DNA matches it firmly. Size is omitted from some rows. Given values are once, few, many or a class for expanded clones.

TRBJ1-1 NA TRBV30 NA CAWNSLTEAFF TGTGCCTGGAATTCTTTGACTGAAGCTTTCTTT
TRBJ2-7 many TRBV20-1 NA CSAGGQFYEQYF TGCAGTGCTGGCGGACAGTTCTACGAGCAGTACTTC
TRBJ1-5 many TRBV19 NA CASSIGQYNQPQHF TGTGCCAGTAGTATAGGACAGTACAATCAGCCCCAGCATTTT
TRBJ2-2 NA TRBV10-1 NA CASSRTDQNTGELFF TGCGCCAGCAGTCGTACAGATCAGAACACCGGGGAGCTGTTTTTT
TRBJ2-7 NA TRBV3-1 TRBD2 CASSQDSLAAGASEQYF TGTGCCAGCAGCCAAGATTCGCTAGCGGCCGGTGCAAGTGAGCAGTACTTC
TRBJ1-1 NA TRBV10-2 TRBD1 CASSYPLLDRPNTEAFF TGTGCCAGCAGTTATCCGCTTTTGGACAGGCCCAACACTGAAGCTTTCTTT
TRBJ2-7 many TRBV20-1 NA CSAQDSQDYEQYF TGCAGTGCTCAGGACAGCCAAGACTACGAGCAGTACTTC
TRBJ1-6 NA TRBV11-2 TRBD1 CASSSGYNRQGNSPLHF TGTGCCAGCAGCTCGGGGTACAATCGACAGGGAAATTCACCCCTCCACTTT
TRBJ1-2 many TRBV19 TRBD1 CASQTGGYGYTF TGTGCCAGCCAGACAGGGGGTTATGGCTACACCTTC
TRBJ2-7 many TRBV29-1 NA CSVEGSDEQYF TGCAGCGTTGAAGGGTCCGACGAGCAGTACTTC
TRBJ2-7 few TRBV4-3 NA CASSQDESTYEQYF TGCGCCAGCAGCCAAGACGAGAGTACCTACGAGCAGTACTTC
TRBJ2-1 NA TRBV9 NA CASSPGSTNDEQFF TGTGCCAGCAGCCCCGGGAGTACAAACGATGAGCAGTTCTTC
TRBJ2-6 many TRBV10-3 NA CAIRPSGRGANVLTF TGTGCCATCAGGCCCTCGGGCAGGGGAGCCAACGTCCTGACTTTC
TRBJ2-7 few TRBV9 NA CASSANHGKQYF TGTGCCAGCAGCGCAAATCACGGGAAGCAGTACTTC
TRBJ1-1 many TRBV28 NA CASVRQNTEAFF TGTGCCAGCGTACGTCAGAACACTGAAGCTTTCTTT
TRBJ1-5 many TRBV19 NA CASSMQGVSNQPQHF TGTGCCAGTAGTATGCAAGGGGTGAGCAATCAGCCCCAGCATTTT
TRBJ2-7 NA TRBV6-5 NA CASSMAGPKHSYEQYF TGTGCCAGCAGTATGGCCGGACCGAAACACTCCTACGAGCAGTACTTC
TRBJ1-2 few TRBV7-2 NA CASSPSAGKLRLYGYTF TGTGCCAGCAGCCCATCGGCAGGAAAGTTACGCCTCTATGGCTACACCTTC
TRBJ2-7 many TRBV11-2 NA CASSFMPDPYYEQYF TGTGCCAGCAGCTTTATGCCGGACCCCTACTACGAGCAGTACTTC
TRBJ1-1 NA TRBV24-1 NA CATGGNRDEAFF TGTGCCACCGGAGGTAACAGGGACGAAGCTTTCTTT
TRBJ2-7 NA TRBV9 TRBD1 CASSIGEGGDEQYF TGTGCCAGTAGTATAGGCGAAGGGGGCGACGAGCAGTACTTC
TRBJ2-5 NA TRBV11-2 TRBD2 CASSPWGGGEQETQYF TGTGCCAGCAGCCCCTGGGGCGGGGGGGAACAAGAGACCCAGTACTTC
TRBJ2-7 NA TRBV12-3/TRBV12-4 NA CASSSPHSYEQYF TGTGCCAGCAGTTCCCCCCACTCCTACGAGCAGTACTTC
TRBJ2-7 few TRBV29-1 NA CSVVVGALTYEQYF TGCAGCGTTGTCGTGGGGGCCCTTACCTACGAGCAGTACTTC
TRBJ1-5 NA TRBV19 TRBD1 CASSAQLIGTGVQPQHF TGTGCCAGTAGTGCTCAGCTTATCGGGACAGGGGTTCAGCCCCAACATTTT
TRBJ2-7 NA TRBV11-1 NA CAHKPESSYEQYF TGTGCCCATAAGCCGGAGAGCTCCTACGAGCAGTACTTC
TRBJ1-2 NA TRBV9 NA CASSAQGYTF TGTGCCAGCAGTGCCCAGGGTTACACCTTC
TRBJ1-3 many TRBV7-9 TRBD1 CASSSGGLSGNTIYF TGTGCCAGCAGCTCAGGGGGCCTGTCTGGAAACACCATATATTTT
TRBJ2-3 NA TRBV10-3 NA CAISFQGYTQYF TGTGCCATCAGTTTCCAGGGCTATACGCAGTATTTT
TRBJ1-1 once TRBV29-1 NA CSATGQSDTEFFF TGCAGCGCCACCGGACAGAGCGACACTGAATTTTTTTTT
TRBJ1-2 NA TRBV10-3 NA CASSYSVQGQVYGYTF TGTGCCAGCAGTTACTCAGTTCAGGGGCAGGTCTATGGCTACACCTTC
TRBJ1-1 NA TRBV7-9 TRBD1 CASSLAGVGGNEAFF TGTGCCAGCAGCTTAGCCGGCGTAGGGGGCAATGAAGCTTTCTTT
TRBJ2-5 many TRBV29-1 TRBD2 CSVVSSGTETQYF TGCAGCGTTGTTTCTAGCGGGACAGAGACCCAGTACTTC
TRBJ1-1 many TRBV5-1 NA CASSLSGPLNTEAFF TGTGCCAGCAGCTTATCGGGGCCACTGAACACTGAAGCTTTCTTT
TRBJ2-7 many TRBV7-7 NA CASSLGPGVYEQYF TGTGCTAGCAGCCTGGGGCCAGGTGTCTACGAGCAGTACTTC
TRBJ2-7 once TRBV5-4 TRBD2 CASSQSSQRGGGEQYF TGTGCCAGCAGCCAAAGTTCTCAGCGGGGGGGCGGCGAGCAGTACTTC
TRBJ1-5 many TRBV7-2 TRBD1 CASSLGQIFNQPQHF TGTGCCAGCAGCTTGGGACAGATCTTCAATCAGCCCCAGCATTTT
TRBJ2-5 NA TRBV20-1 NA CSGGSGLIGGTQYF TGCAGTGGAGGTAGCGGACTTATAGGAGGGACCCAGTACTTC
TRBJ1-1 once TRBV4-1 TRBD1 CASSQGTGGYYEAFF TGCGCCAGCAGCCAAGGGACAGGGGGCTATTATGAAGCTTTCTTT
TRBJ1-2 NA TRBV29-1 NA CSLVSREQGYTF TGCAGCTTAGTGTCCAGGGAGCAGGGCTACACCTTC
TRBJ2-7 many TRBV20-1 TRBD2 CSACPGLAAYEQYF TGCAGTGCTTGTCCGGGACTAGCGGCCTACGAGCAGTACTTC
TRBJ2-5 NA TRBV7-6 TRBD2 CASSFRTSGQETQYF TGTGCCAGCAGCTTTAGGACTAGCGGCCAAGAGACCCAGTACTTC
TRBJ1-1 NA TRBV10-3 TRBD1 CASLTGAVTEAFF TGTGCCAGCCTGACAGGGGCAGTGACTGAAGCTTTCTTT
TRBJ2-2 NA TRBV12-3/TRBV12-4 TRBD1 CASSSRQGWTGELFF TGTGCCAGCAGTTCTCGACAGGGGTGGACCGGGGAGCTGTTTTTT
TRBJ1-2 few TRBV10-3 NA CAISESREAGGYTF TGTGCCATCAGTGAGTCGAGGGAGGCGGGCGGCTACACCTTC
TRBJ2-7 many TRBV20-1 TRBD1 CSARKRTGVEQYF TGCAGTGCTAGAAAAAGGACAGGGGTTGAGCAGTACTTC
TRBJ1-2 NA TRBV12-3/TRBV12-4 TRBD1 CASSLGTGFTGYTF TGTGCCAGCAGTTTGGGGACAGGGTTTACTGGCTACACCTTC
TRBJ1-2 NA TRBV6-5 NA CASSPVGDGYTF TGTGCCAGCAGTCCCGTGGGGGATGGCTACACCTTC
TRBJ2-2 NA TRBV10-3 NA CATEGNSGNTGELFF TGTGCCACCGAAGGGAACTCTGGAAACACCGGGGAGCTGTTTTTT
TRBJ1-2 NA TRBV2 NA CAAWDADYGYTF TGTGCCGCGTGGGACGCAGACTATGGCTACACCTTC
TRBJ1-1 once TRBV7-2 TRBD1 CASRKAGTGKAEAFF TGTGCCAGCAGAAAAGCGGGGACAGGGAAGGCTGAAGCTTTCTTT
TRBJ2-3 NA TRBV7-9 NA CASSVRLDTDTQYF TGTGCCAGCAGCGTCCGACTAGACACAGATACGCAGTATTTT
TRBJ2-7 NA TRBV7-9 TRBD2 CASRPRGGSLSYF TGTGCCAGCAGGCCCCGCGGGGGGAGCCTGTCGTACTTC